There are a few counts of the clone carrying this T cell receptor beta chain. The data stem from a study of T cells after yellow fever vaccination. Across the study: Fractions of low cell number were prepared using SMART-Seq v4 Ultra Low Input.

The CDR3 loop spans 14 amino acids. Germline loops: CDR1 KGHDR, CDR2 SFDVKD. J gave up 6 bases and V 4 bases, and 4 bases lay outside the gene matches. Production of TCR cDNA was by 5'RACE template switching, which also added a universal primer site and UMIs. TCRdb re-called the 5' RACE reads through MiXCR, storing one row per CDR3 protein. The repertoire holds 60,000 to 95,000 distinct CDR3 sequences, with about 7.2% as singletons. The specimen comprised CD8+ T cells sorted from PBMCs, sampled less than 11 days after the first yellow fever vaccination. The sequence came from a man between 18 and 35 years old who received the YFV17D yellow fever vaccine. This sequence joins TRBV24-1 and TRBJ1-5; 8 bases match TRBD1. The CDR3 spells CATSDGQGGQPQHF. Written as DNA, the CDR3 is TGTGCCACCAGTGACGGACAGGGTGGTCAGCCCCAGCATTTT.